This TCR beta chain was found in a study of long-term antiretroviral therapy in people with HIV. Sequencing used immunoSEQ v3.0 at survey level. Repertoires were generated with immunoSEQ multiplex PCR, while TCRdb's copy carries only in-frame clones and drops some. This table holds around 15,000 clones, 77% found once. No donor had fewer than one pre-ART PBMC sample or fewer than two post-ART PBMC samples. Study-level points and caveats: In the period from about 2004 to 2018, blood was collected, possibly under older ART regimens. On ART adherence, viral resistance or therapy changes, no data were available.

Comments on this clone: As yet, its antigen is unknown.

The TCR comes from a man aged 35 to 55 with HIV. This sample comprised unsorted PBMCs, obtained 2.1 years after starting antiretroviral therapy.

Written as DNA, the CDR3 is TGCGCCAGCAGCTGGTCAGTGGGGTCGAACACTGAAGCTTTCTTT. This codes for CASSWSVGSNTEAFF. The chain recombines TRBV5-1 with TRBJ1-1; D gene unclear. CDR3 size: 15 residues. CDR1 is SGHRS, CDR2 YFSETQ, per germline. The germline V and J ends were trimmed by 3 bases and 1 base, with 13 bases remaining between them.